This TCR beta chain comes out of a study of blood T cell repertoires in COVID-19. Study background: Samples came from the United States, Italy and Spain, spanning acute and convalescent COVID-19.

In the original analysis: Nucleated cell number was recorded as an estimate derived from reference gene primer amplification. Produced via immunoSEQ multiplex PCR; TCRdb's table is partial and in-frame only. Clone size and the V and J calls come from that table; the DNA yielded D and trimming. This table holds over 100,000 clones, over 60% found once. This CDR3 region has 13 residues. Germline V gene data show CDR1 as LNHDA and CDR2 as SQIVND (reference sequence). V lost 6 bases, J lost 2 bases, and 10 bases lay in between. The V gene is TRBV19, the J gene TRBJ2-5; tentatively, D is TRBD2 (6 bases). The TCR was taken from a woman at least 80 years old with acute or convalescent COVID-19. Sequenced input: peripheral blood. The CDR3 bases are TGTGCCAGTAGCGGGAGCGAACAAGAGACCCAGTACTTC. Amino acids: CASSGSEQETQYF.